This T cell receptor (beta chain) emerged from a study of blood T cell repertoires in COVID-19. Looking at the study overall: Sources were T cells, B-cell-depleted T cells, or PBMCs; the material itself was cDNA or gDNA.

Authors' methods: Amplification of reference gene primers provided the estimated nucleated cell counts. This table comes from immunoSEQ multiplex PCR, and its TCRdb copy is limited to in-frame clones, with some not included. That table furnishes V, J and clone size, whereas the DNA furnished D and trimming. The table has fewer than 250,000 clones, around four fifths seen once. V was cut by 3 bases and J by 3 bases, with 12 bases left in between. CDR3 length: 14 residues. Looked up from germline, CDR1 is KGHSH and CDR2 is LQKENI. The sample comprised peripheral blood. This sequence was found in a woman aged 65 to 85 with active or convalescent COVID-19. This chain connects TRBV18 to TRBJ2-7; D remains ambiguous. Here the CDR3 DNA reads TGTGCCAGCTCACCGTTCAAGAGGAACTACGAGCAGTACTTC. It encodes CASSPFKRNYEQYF.